The 6 T cell receptor beta chains below all came from one sample that was sequenced in a study of T cells in Graves' hyperthyroidism and ophthalmopathy. It was RNA transcripts that yielded the amplified TCR beta CDR3 regions. A first-round RT-PCR of the TCR CDR3 used the HTBI primer set. TCRdb recomputed calls from the multiplex PCR reads with MiXCR, one row per CDR3 protein. The sample holds approximately 600,000 distinct CDR3 sequences, more than 20% seen once. The sequencing input was blood. The receptors stem from a man younger than 40 with Graves' ophthalmopathy.

This clonotype was observed a handful of times. The CDR3 DNA reads TGCGCCAGCAGCCCGGGACAGGGGGGCACAAACATTCAGTACTTC. Protein sequence: CASSPGQGGTNIQYF. The chain uses TRBV5-1 and TRBJ2-4, with 11 bases aligning to TRBD1. This CDR3 is 15 amino acids long. The V gene end was trimmed by 4 bases and the J gene end by 6 bases; junction bases not matched to a gene: 6. Per the germline V gene, CDR1 is SGHRS and CDR2 is YFSETQ.

This clonotype was seen many times. The chain is built from TRBV20-1 and TRBJ2-1, with 7 bases aligning to TRBD2. The CDR3 is made up of 16 amino acids. V lost 4 bases to trimming and J lost 0 bases; unmatched junction nucleotides: 9. Germline CDR1 reads DFQATT; CDR2 reads SNEGSKA (reference sequence). CDR3 sequence reads: CSANLAEASSYNEQFF. The CDR3 DNA reads TGCAGTGCTAATCTAGCGGAAGCTAGCTCCTACAATGAGCAGTTCTTC.

The sample holds a few counts of this clonotype. The CDR3 is CASAPPENYGYTF. The CDR3 DNA reads as TGTGCCAGCGCCCCTCCGGAAAACTATGGCTACACCTTC. The chain employs TRBV28 and TRBJ1-2; D call uncertain. Germline V CDR1 and CDR2: MDHEN, SYDVKM. V lost 8 bases, J lost 2 bases, and 12 bases lay in between. The length of the CDR3 is 13 residues.

The chain carries TRBV24-1 and TRBJ2-1, with 14 nucleotides matching TRBD2. This CDR3 has 22 residues. The germline V gene has CDR1 KGHDR and CDR2 SFDVKD. With 5 bases clipped from V and 2 bases from J, the junction kept 19 bases outside the gene matches. The CDR3 region is CATSGTLGTSGGKERAYNEQFF. CDR3 nucleotide sequence: TGTGCCACCAGTGGAACCCTCGGGACTAGCGGGGGTAAAGAAAGGGCCTACAATGAGCAGTTCTTC.

Comments on this clonotype: Mismatch with germline at one junction end may stem from a read error. V is TRBV5-1 and J is TRBJ2-7, with 9 bases fitting TRBD1. Looked up from germline, CDR1 is SGHRS and CDR2 is YFSETQ. The CDR3 runs to 15 residues. The CDR3 loop reads CATSNTGGGLGEQYF. DNA for the CDR3: TGCGCCACCAGCAATACAGGGGGCGGGTTAGGCGAGCAGTACTTC.

This clonotype was counted between two and nine times. The V call is TRBV20-1, the J call TRBJ2-7, with 7 bases aligning to TRBD1. This CDR3 has 14 amino acids. Germline loops: CDR1 DFQATT, CDR2 SNEGSKA (reference sequence). J gave up 4 bases and V 1 base, and 7 bases lay outside the gene matches. The DNA of the CDR3 is TGCAGTGCTAGAGGGGTAGGGACAGAATACGAGCAGTACTTC. Translation: CSARGVGTEYEQYF.